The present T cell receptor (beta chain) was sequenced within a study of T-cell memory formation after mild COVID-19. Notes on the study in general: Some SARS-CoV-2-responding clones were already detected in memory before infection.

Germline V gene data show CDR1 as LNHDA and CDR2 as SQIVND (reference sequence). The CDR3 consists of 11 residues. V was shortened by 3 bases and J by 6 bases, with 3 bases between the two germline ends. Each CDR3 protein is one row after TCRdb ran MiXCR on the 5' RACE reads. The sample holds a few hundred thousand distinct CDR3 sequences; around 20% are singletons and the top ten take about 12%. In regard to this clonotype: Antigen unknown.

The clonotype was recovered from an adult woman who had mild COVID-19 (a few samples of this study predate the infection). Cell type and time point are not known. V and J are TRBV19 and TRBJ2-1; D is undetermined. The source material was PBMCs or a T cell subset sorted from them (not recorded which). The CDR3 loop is CASSIFNEQFF. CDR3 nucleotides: TGTGCCAGTAGTATTTTCAATGAGCAGTTCTTC.